This T cell receptor beta chain was sequenced for a study of Ad26.COV2.S vaccination and SARS-CoV-2 variants (dated by TCRdb to about 2021). Some background on the complete study: Vaccine-arm donors were drawn from COV1001, a multicentre, randomized, double-blind, placebo-controlled phase I-IIa trial of Ad26.COV2.S in healthy adults. Ad26.COV2.S was given intramuscularly at 5x10^10 or 1x10^11 viral particles, as a single shot or as two shots 56 days apart. The specificity and breadth of SARS-CoV-2-reactive T cell receptors after Ad26.COV2.S vaccination were assessed by TCRbeta repertoire sequencing. The TCR-sequenced set comprised about 32 samples: some 20 Ad26.COV2.S vaccine recipients, 5 placebo recipients and 8 SARS-CoV-2 convalescent individuals. Trial participants were randomized into five groups of five, in which low-dose or high-dose Ad26.COV2.S was given once or twice, or placebo was given on both occasions. Investigators remained blinded to trial group allocation during experiments and outcome assessment.

Reading from cysteine to phenylalanine, the CDR3 counts 14 amino acids. Just the 42-base CDR3 DNA is kept, in frame starting at base 1. The germline V gene (reference sequence) gives CDR1 as GTSNPN and CDR2 as SVGIG. Between the V and J ends, shortened by 3 bases and 5 bases respectively, the junction contains 16 bases. The treatment or condition tag for this specimen amounts to: 19 received Ad26.COV2.S at low or high dose, single or two shots; 5 received placebo; per-sample allocation not given. For vaccine and placebo recipients, the sequenced repertoires came from samples collected on day 63 after the first injection. In Cohort 1b, 20 to 25 adults aged 18-55 years were enrolled at a single site in Boston, USA, between 29 July and 7 August 2020. As a vaccine, Ad26.COV2.S was a replication-incompetent adenovirus type 26 vector that expressed a prefusion-stabilized SARS-CoV-2 spike protein derived from the original Wuhan strain.

The investigation overall reported the following: Substantial breadth of spike-specific CD8+ and CD4+ T cell responses was reported after vaccination. Non-spike TCR breadth was comparable between vaccine and placebo recipients, consistent with the vaccine containing only spike. The study lacked the statistical power to compare responses across vaccine doses or regimens. According to the authors, total T cell responses may have been underestimated by the TCR breadth and depth analyses. Higher spike-specific TCR breadth was observed in Ad26.COV2.S recipients than in placebo recipients (P = 0.0014).

The immunoSEQ Assay was the method used to sequence TCRbeta CDR3 regions. After extraction, genomic DNA underwent amplification by bias-controlled multiplex PCR, followed by high-throughput sequencing. The paper's processing steps were these. To quantify the absolute abundance of every unique TCRbeta CDR3 region, sequences were collapsed and filtered. T cell fraction was estimated by normalizing TCRbeta template counts to usable DNA, which was measured by amplifying reference genes present in all nucleated cells. Repertoire TCRs were annotated as SARS-CoV-2-specific by exact matching of V gene, CDR3 amino acid sequence and J gene to a known reactive TCR set. MIRA supplied the reference SARS-CoV-2 TCR set, which was filtered for enrichment in COVID-19-positive ImmuneCODE repertoires so that public or cross-reactive TCRs were removed. Using the MIRA antigens, annotated TCRs were further analysed by specific ORF or by position within an ORF. Breadth was defined as the number of annotated unique rearrangements divided by the total number of unique productive rearrangements, and depth was defined as the summed frequency of the annotated unique rearrangements. TCR breadth was compared between groups using two-sided Wilcoxon rank-sum tests. In TCRdb, the immuneACCESS table is reduced to in-frame sequences with V and J assigned. These tables do not hold every clone; where another copy was compared, an unresolved V gene accounts for under half, and the others remain unexplained. V, J and clone size were drawn from that table, and D and trimming were deduced from the DNA. This sample comprises 290,000 or so clones, more than 70% of them detected only once. Jointly, the top ten make up about 3.1% of the sample.

Concerning this clone: No cognate antigen has been identified for it. No much larger clone is present one base from it, and per-base qualities are unavailable.

This receptor was obtained from a person between 18 and 65 years old who received the Ad26.COV2.S COVID-19 vaccine or a placebo. Here the chain combines TRBV30 and TRBJ1-1, with TRBD1 perhaps the D gene, on 5 matching bases. The specimen was peripheral blood, collected in a trial of Ad26.COV2.S vaccine versus placebo. The DNA is as follows: TGTGCCTGGAGAGAGGATGGGACCGCAACTGAAGCTTTCTTT. Its translation reads: CAWREDGTATEAFF.